One and the same sample provided the 10 T cell receptor beta chains below, sequenced in a study of cytomegalovirus exposure and HLA in healthy donors (TCRdb year 2017). The library was made by the immunoSEQ multiplex PCR assay. For the multiplex PCR, a mixture combining 60 forward primers for TCR Vbeta segments and 13 reverse primers for TCR Jbeta segments was used. Held by TCRdb, this immuneACCESS table contains in-frame sequences only and omits some clones. Under half of the omission traces to an unresolved V gene where checked; the cause of the rest is unknown. The sample yields 90,000 to 120,000 clones; roughly 82% were counted once. The ten largest clonotypes hold 2.7% of the sample. Sequences were obtained from PBMCs. The source of these receptors is a man aged 25-45 years in good health and CMV-seropositive.

The rearrangement links TRBV5-1 to TRBJ2-1; 8 bases align to TRBD2. CDR1 and CDR2 (germline): SGHRS, YFSETQ. CDR3 size: 15 residues. V lost 4 bases, J lost 8 bases, and 11 bases stayed unmatched. Here the CDR3 DNA reads TGCGCCAGCAGCGCAAGCGGGGGAGGATGGGATGAGCAGTTCTTC. This encodes CASSASGGGWDEQFF. Filled out from reference TRBV5-1 and TRBJ2-1, the complete variable domain reads KAGVTQTPRYLIKTRGQQVTLSCSPISGHRSVSWYQQTPGQGLQFLFEYFSETQRNKGNFPGRFSGRQFSNSRSEMNVSTLELGDSALYLCASSASGGGWDEQFFGPGTRLTVL.

The rearrangement uses TRBV6-1 and TRBJ2-4; 10 bases fit TRBD2. In germline, CDR1 is MNHNS, CDR2 SASEGT. The junction had 4 bases not matched to a gene; V was cut back by 1 base and J by 7 bases. CDR3 length: 15 residues. The CDR3 region has the DNA TGTGCCAGCAGTGAAGAGGCTAGCGGGGGTAACATTCAGTACTTC. Translation: CASSEEASGGNIQYF.

The chain links TRBV25-1 to TRBJ1-2, with TRBD1 matching over 8 bases. The V and J ends lost 3 bases and 3 bases, in that order; junction bases with no gene match: 9. CDR3 length: 16 amino acids. CDR1 and CDR2 from the germline V gene are MGHDK and SYGVNS. CDR3 bases: TGTGCCAGCAGTGAGTCAGGCAGGGGGCGGTACTATGGCTACACCTTC. Translation: CASSESGRGRYYGYTF.

The chain has TRBV7-8 and TRBJ2-6; weak D call: TRBD2 (6 bases). The germline V gene has CDR1 SGHVS and CDR2 FQNEAQ. V was shortened by 2 bases and J by 0 bases, with 17 bases between the two germline ends. The CDR3 has 19 amino acids. CDR3 bases: TGTGCCAGCAGCTTAATTCGGTGGGACTTAGGCTCTGGGGCCAACGTCCTGACTTTC. It codes for CASSLIRWDLGSGANVLTF.

The V gene is TRBV13, the J gene TRBJ2-1, with D perhaps matching TRBD1 (5 bases). CDR3 size: 14 residues. The germline gives CDR1 PRHDT, CDR2 FYEKMQ (reference sequence). V gave up 6 bases and J gave up 1 base, with 10 bases separating them. The CDR3 DNA follows: TGTGCCAGCAGTTCCGCAGGGTCCTACAATGAGCAGTTCTTC. Translation gives CASSSAGSYNEQFF.

The chain combines TRBV2 with TRBJ2-7; no reliable D call. This CDR3 has 11 residues. V was clipped by 4 bases and J by 3 bases, with 4 bases between them. Germline-derived CDR1 and CDR2 are SNHLY and FYNNEI. CDR3 amino acids: CASSVNYEQYF. CDR3 sequence (DNA): TGTGCCAGCAGTGTAAACTACGAGCAGTACTTC.

As concerns this clone: Its ends do not fully match the called genes, so a read error is possible. The rearrangement uses TRBV7-8 and TRBJ1-2; D might be TRBD1 (6 bases). In germline, CDR1 is SGHVS, CDR2 FQNEAQ. This CDR3 spans 16 amino acids. CDR3 sequence: CASSLVVDPTEQGYIF. DNA for the CDR3: TGTGCCAGCAGCTTAGTGGTGGACCCGACAGAACAGGGCTACATCTTC.

The V call is TRBV15, the J call TRBJ2-5; 11 bases align to TRBD2. V shed 0 bases, J shed 9 bases, and the junction held 6 bases outside the gene matches. This CDR3 has 15 amino acids. CDR1 and CDR2 (germline): LNHNV, YYDKDF (reference sequence). CDR3 amino acids: CATSREASGGPAQYF. CDR3 in DNA: TGTGCCACCAGCAGAGAGGCTAGCGGGGGGCCAGCCCAGTACTTC.

The CDR3 is CASSPLAGAYQETQYF. The CDR3 nucleotides read TGTGCCAGCTCACCCCTAGCGGGGGCGTACCAAGAGACCCAGTACTTC. The chain carries TRBV18 and TRBJ2-5, with TRBD2 matching 10 bases. The CDR3 contains 16 residues. Germline CDR1 reads KGHSH; CDR2 reads LQKENI. J lost 0 bases, V lost 3 bases, and 4 bases had no gene match.

The J gene is TRBJ1-3, the V gene TRBV7-9; a weak D match, TRBD1 (6 bases). The CDR3 extends over 13 amino acids. CDR1 SEHNR and CDR2 FQNEAQ come from the germline V gene (reference sequence). V lost 8 bases and J lost 7, with 15 bases in between. CDR3 residues: CASDPGDRNTIYF. The DNA for the CDR3 is TGTGCCAGCGATCCAGGGGATCGGAACACCATATATTTT.